The 30 T cell receptor beta chains presented below share a single source sample, sequenced in a study of blood T cell repertoires in COVID-19. Repertoires were generated with immunoSEQ multiplex PCR, while TCRdb's copy carries only in-frame clones and drops some. The profile shows 250,000 or so clones, more than 85% of them singletons. Sequencing was done on a sample of PBMCs or T cells enriched from blood (not recorded which). Every receptor here comes from a man between 35 and 55 years old who had recovered from COVID-19.

V is TRBV19 and J is TRBJ2-2; TRBD2 agrees at 13 bases. V gave up 3 bases and J gave up 6 bases; unmatched junction bases: 4. There are 16 residues in the CDR3. The V gene's germline CDR1 is LNHDA and CDR2 SQIVND (reference sequence). In DNA, the CDR3 is TGTGCCAGTAGTATTCGACTAGCGGGAGGCCCCGGGGAGCTGTTTTTT. It translates to CASSIRLAGGPGELFF.

The V call is TRBV15, the J call TRBJ1-5; D not resolved. There are 14 residues in the CDR3. V lost 0 bases, J lost 7 bases, and 10 bases lay in between. Germline CDR1 is LNHNV and CDR2 is YYDKDF (reference sequence). The CDR3 DNA sequence: TGTGCCACCAGCAGAGATAACGGCGGCCAGCCCCAGCATTTT. The encoded protein is CATSRDNGGQPQHF.

The chain joins TRBV5-1 to TRBJ1-5; D remains ambiguous. The length of the CDR3 is 13 residues. Trimming took 0 bases from V and 5 from J, leaving 6 bases between them. Germline values: CDR1 SGHRS, CDR2 YFSETQ. This CDR3 reads CASSLELDQPQHF. CDR3 sequence (DNA): TGCGCCAGCAGCTTGGAGCTGGATCAGCCCCAGCATTTT.

The chain uses TRBV27 and TRBJ1-1; D is perhaps TRBD1 (6 bases). The CDR3 is 15 residues long. Trimming removed 5 bases at V and 6 bases at J, with 19 bases between. Germline V lookup: CDR1 MNHEY, CDR2 SMNVEV (reference sequence). The CDR3, as DNA: TGTGCCAGCAGTCTTAACAGGGACCCCGCCGCTGAAGCTTTCTTT. This gives the protein CASSLNRDPAAEAFF.

The V call is TRBV19, the J call TRBJ1-5; D is possibly TRBD1 (5 bases). Germline V CDR1 and CDR2: LNHDA, SQIVND (reference sequence). Trimming pared 7 bases from V and 0 bases from J, leaving 22 bases between. The CDR3 has 18 amino acids. CDR3 residues: CASTLYVRTQYSNQPQHF. CDR3 coding DNA: TGTGCCAGTACCCTATACGTACGGACACAGTATAGCAATCAGCCCCAGCATTTT.

The chain uses TRBV28 and TRBJ1-5, with 7 bases that match TRBD1. Looked up from germline, CDR1 is MDHEN and CDR2 is SYDVKM. The CDR3 contains 11 residues. With V trimmed by 7 bases and J by 7 bases, 1 base remained unmatched. The CDR3 loop reads CASTTGQPQHF. CDR3 DNA sequence: TGTGCCAGCACGACAGGGCAGCCCCAGCATTTT.

The table lists this clone with many counts. V gene TRBV5-1 combines with J gene TRBJ2-7; 7 bases are a match to TRBD1. With 9 bases clipped from V and 0 bases from J, the junction kept 9 bases outside the gene matches. The germline CDR1 and CDR2 sequences are SGHRS and YFSETQ. The CDR3 runs to 14 residues. CDR3 amino acids: CATLDREGSYEQYF. CDR3 coding DNA: TGCGCCACCTTAGACAGGGAAGGCTCCTACGAGCAGTACTTC.

The CDR3 protein is CASSGQNSGNTIYF. The CDR3 bases are TGTGCCAGCTCAGGACAGAACTCTGGAAACACCATATATTTT. The chain couples TRBV18 to TRBJ1-3, with D possibly matching TRBD1 (6 bases). The ends were cut back, 5 bases at V and 0 bases at J, with 8 bases in the middle. There are 14 residues in the CDR3. CDR1 and CDR2 (germline): KGHSH, LQKENI.

Here the CDR3 reads CASSGADSSYNEQFF. In DNA, the CDR3 is TGCGCCAGCAGTGGTGCGGATAGCTCCTACAATGAGCAGTTCTTC. The J gene is TRBJ2-1, the V gene TRBV10-1; D uncertain. V was clipped by 4 bases and J by 0 bases, with 10 bases between them. Germline V gene sequence: CDR1 WNHNN, CDR2 SYGVQD (reference sequence). This CDR3 region has 15 residues.

This clone was recorded a few times. The chain employs TRBV7-8 and TRBJ1-6; 10 bases are shared with TRBD1. The V segment lost 4 bases and the J segment 0 bases; nucleotides outside the gene matches: 6. The CDR3 covers 18 residues. Germline V gene sequence: CDR1 SGHVS, CDR2 FQNEAQ. The CDR3 DNA sequence: TGTGCCAGCAGCTACGGACAGGGGGGCATCTCCTATAATTCACCCCTCCACTTT. Its protein is CASSYGQGGISYNSPLHF.

The rearrangement links TRBV4-1 to TRBJ2-5; TRBD2 aligns across 8 bases. With 0 bases clipped from V and 4 bases from J, the junction kept 4 bases outside the gene matches. Looked up from germline, CDR1 is MGHRA and CDR2 is YSYEKL. This CDR3 has 15 amino acids. This chain's CDR3 is CASSQDRGLVETQYF. CDR3 DNA: TGCGCCAGCAGCCAAGATCGGGGACTAGTAGAGACCCAGTACTTC.

This clone was found a few times. V and J are TRBV20-1 and TRBJ1-2, with TRBD1 matching over 9 bases. The CDR3 is 11 residues long. Germline trimming cut 5 bases from V and 12 bases from J; bases unmatched to any gene: 7. Looked up from germline, CDR1 is DFQATT and CDR2 is SNEGSKA (reference sequence). Written as DNA, the CDR3 is TGCAGTGCTCTCCGGGACAGGGACCACACCTTC. This gives the protein CSALRDRDHTF.

V usage is TRBV7-9 and J usage is TRBJ2-5; possibly TRBD1 for D (5 bases). Germline lookup yields CDR1 SEHNR and CDR2 FQNEAQ (reference sequence). Trimming cost V 5 bases and J 2 bases, with 18 bases left between them. The length of the CDR3 is 16 residues. The CDR3 DNA reads TGTGCCAGCAGCGCAACCCAAGGACACTTGCAAGAGACCCAGTACTTC. It codes for CASSATQGHLQETQYF.

The chain carries TRBV5-1 and TRBJ1-1; the D gene is possibly TRBD1 (6 bases). V was cut by 1 base and J by 4 bases, with 20 bases left in between. The CDR3 extends over 17 amino acids. Germline lookup yields CDR1 SGHRS and CDR2 YFSETQ. CDR3 residues: CASSLNARGIFGTEAFF. The CDR3 DNA sequence: TGCGCCAGCAGCTTGAATGCAAGGGGGATTTTTGGCACTGAAGCTTTCTTT.

V gene TRBV18 combines with J gene TRBJ2-7; TRBD2 aligns across 7 bases. Germline CDR1 KGHSH, CDR2 LQKENI. The V and J ends lost 5 bases and 2 bases, in that order; junction bases with no gene match: 6. The CDR3 is made up of 14 amino acids. The CDR3 here is CASSTSDAAYEQYF. CDR3 DNA sequence: TGTGCCAGCTCAACTAGCGATGCGGCCTACGAGCAGTACTTC. Supplemented by reference TRBV18 and TRBJ2-7, the full variable domain reads NAGVMQNPRHLVRRRGQEARLRCSPMKGHSHVYWYRQLPEEGLKFMVYLQKENIIDESGMPKERFSAEFPKEGPSILRIQQVVRGDSAAYFCASSTSDAAYEQYFGPGTRLTVT.

V usage is TRBV29-1 and J usage is TRBJ1-1; 7 bases are shared with TRBD1. The V and J ends lost 4 bases and 3 bases, in that order; junction bases with no gene match: 8. Germline V lookup: CDR1 SQVTM, CDR2 ANQGSEA. CDR3 length: 14 amino acids. CDR3 region: CSVGGAQGDTEAFF. In DNA, the CDR3 is TGCAGCGTTGGCGGGGCCCAGGGGGACACTGAAGCTTTCTTT.

This chain links TRBV10-1 with TRBJ2-3; 7 bases match TRBD2. The junction had 6 bases not matched to a gene; V was cut back by 3 bases and J by 0 bases. This CDR3 spans 16 amino acids. Germline CDR1 is WNHNN and CDR2 is SYGVQD (reference sequence). Written as DNA, the CDR3 is TGCGCCAGCAGTGATCGGGGGGAGACTAGCACAGATACGCAGTATTTT. As protein: CASSDRGETSTDTQYF.

The rearrangement joins TRBV6-5 to TRBJ2-7; 7 positions match TRBD1. The V gene end was trimmed by 5 bases and the J gene end by 4 bases; junction bases not matched to a gene: 8. The CDR3 is 14 residues long. Germline assignment: CDR1 MNHEY and CDR2 SVGAGI. The CDR3 region is CASSPGTVRYEQYF. For the CDR3, the DNA is TGTGCCAGCAGTCCCGGGACAGTTCGGTACGAGCAGTACTTC.

This sequence joins TRBV19 and TRBJ2-7; 7 bases are shared with TRBD1. With 6 bases clipped from V and 2 bases from J, the junction kept 4 bases outside the gene matches. The V gene's germline CDR1 is LNHDA and CDR2 SQIVND (reference sequence). The CDR3 is 13 residues long. The CDR3 is CASRPTGTYEQYF. The CDR3 DNA is TGTGCCAGTAGACCGACAGGGACCTACGAGCAGTACTTC.

The chain carries TRBV4-2 and TRBJ2-2; D possibly corresponds to TRBD1 (5 bases). V dropped 4 bases and J dropped 6 bases, with 18 bases sitting between them. CDR3 size: 16 residues. In germline, CDR1 is LGHNA, CDR2 YNFKEQ. The DNA of the CDR3 is TGTGCCAGCAGCCCTCGTCAGGGTACCATAGCCGGGGAGCTGTTTTTT. Its translation is CASSPRQGTIAGELFF.

The chain has TRBV6-5 and TRBJ2-1; 9 positions match TRBD2. Germline V gene lookup returns CDR1 MNHEY and CDR2 SVGAGI. The CDR3 has 15 residues. J lost 7 bases, V lost 6 bases, and 10 bases had no gene match. The CDR3 region is CASSKLAGVRNEQFF. DNA of the CDR3: TGTGCCAGCAGCAAATTAGCGGGAGTTCGTAATGAGCAGTTCTTC.

The genes are TRBV4-1 and TRBJ1-4; TRBD1 might be the D (5 bases). The germline V gene has CDR1 MGHRA and CDR2 YSYEKL. The CDR3 is 15 amino acids. V lost 0 bases, J lost 9 bases, and 14 bases lay in between. The CDR3: CASSQDRGRVKKLFF. The DNA for the CDR3 is TGCGCCAGCAGCCAAGATCGAGGCAGGGTTAAAAAACTGTTTTTT.

The chain couples TRBV5-1 to TRBJ1-2, with TRBD1 matching over 9 bases. CDR1 SGHRS and CDR2 YFSETQ come from the germline V gene. The CDR3 is 13 amino acids. J was trimmed by 7 bases and V by 5 bases; bases with no gene match: 6. CDR3 sequence: CASSFGQGLGYTF. The CDR3 coding sequence is TGCGCCAGCAGTTTCGGACAGGGGCTTGGCTACACCTTC.

With regard to this clone: Other DNA sequences of this sample code for an identical CDR3. V gene TRBV29-1 combines with J gene TRBJ2-5; no clear D. The V end lost 2 bases, the J end lost 5 bases, and 6 bases lay between the germline ends. The length of the CDR3 is 11 residues. The germline V gene has CDR1 SQVTM and CDR2 ANQGSEA. CDR3 residues: CSVEPGETQYF. The DNA of the CDR3 is TGCAGCGTTGAACCCGGGGAGACCCAGTACTTC.

The V gene is TRBV6-4, the J gene TRBJ2-7, with 9 bases that match TRBD2. Germline loops: CDR1 MRHNA, CDR2 SNTAGT. The length of the CDR3 is 15 residues. With V trimmed by 3 bases and J by 1 base, 4 bases remained unmatched. The CDR3 nucleotides read TGTGCCAGCAGTGAGAGGGCGGGGGGGTCCTACGAGCAGTACTTC. It is translated as CASSERAGGSYEQYF.

V usage is TRBV7-2 and J usage is TRBJ1-5, with D perhaps TRBD1 (5 bases). From germline, CDR1 is SGHTA and CDR2 FQGNSA. V lost 6 bases to trimming and J lost 6 bases, with 18 bases between them. The CDR3 has 15 amino acids. CDR3 sequence (DNA): TGTGCCAGCAGAGTCGGGGGAGGGTTCCGTCAGCCCCAGCATTTT. Its translation: CASRVGGGFRQPQHF.

The rearrangement joins TRBV9 to TRBJ2-2; no reliable D call. The germline CDR1 and CDR2 sequences are SGDLS and YYNGEE. The CDR3 has 16 residues. V dropped 0 bases and J dropped 5 bases, with 14 bases sitting between them. In DNA, the CDR3 is TGTGCCAGCAGCGTAGCTGCCGACTTTCGAACCGGGGAGCTGTTTTTT. Its translation is CASSVAADFRTGELFF.

This chain links TRBV9 with TRBJ2-5; 14 nucleotides line up with TRBD2. This CDR3 has 16 residues. Germline-derived CDR1 and CDR2 are SGDLS and YYNGEE. V was clipped by 4 bases and J by 2 bases; unmatched bases: 4. The CDR3 nucleotides are TGTGCCAGCAGCTCGGGACTAGCGGGGGCACAAGAGACCCAGTACTTC. This codes for CASSSGLAGAQETQYF. Full variable domain (missing parts from reference TRBV9 and TRBJ2-5): DSGVTQTPKHLITATGQRVTLRCSPRSGDLSVYWYQQSLDQGLQFLIQYYNGEERAKGNILERFSAQQFPDLHSELNLSSLELGDSALYFCASSSGLAGAQETQYFGPGTRLLVL.

The rearrangement uses TRBV5-1 and TRBJ2-2; 10 bases are shared with TRBD2. V trimming: 0 bases; J trimming: 4 bases; junction bases outside the gene matches: 6. The CDR3 totals 17 residues. Per the germline V gene, CDR1 is SGHRS and CDR2 is YFSETQ. The CDR3 sequence is CASSLDASGRGTGELFF. The CDR3 DNA follows: TGCGCCAGCAGCTTGGATGCTAGCGGGAGAGGCACCGGGGAGCTGTTTTTT.

The genes are TRBV10-2 and TRBJ2-3, with a possible D match to TRBD2 (5 bases). This CDR3 contains 14 residues. Deletions cut 4 bases from V and 2 bases from J, with 10 bases between. Looked up from germline, CDR1 is WSHSY and CDR2 is SAAADI. CDR3 sequence reads: CASSASSNTDTQYF. CDR3 nucleotides: TGCGCCAGCAGTGCTTCTAGCAACACAGATACGCAGTATTTT.